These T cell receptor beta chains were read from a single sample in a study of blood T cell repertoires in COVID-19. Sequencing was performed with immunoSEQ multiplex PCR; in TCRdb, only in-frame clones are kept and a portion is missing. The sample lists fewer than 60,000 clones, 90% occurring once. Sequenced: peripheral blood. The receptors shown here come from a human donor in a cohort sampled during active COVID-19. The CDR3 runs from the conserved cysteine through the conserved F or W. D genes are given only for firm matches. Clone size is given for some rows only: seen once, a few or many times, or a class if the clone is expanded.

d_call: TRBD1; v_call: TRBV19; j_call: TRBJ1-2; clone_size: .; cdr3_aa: CASESRQGGYGYTF; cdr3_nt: TGTGCCAGCGAATCCCGACAGGGCGGCTATGGCTACACCTTC
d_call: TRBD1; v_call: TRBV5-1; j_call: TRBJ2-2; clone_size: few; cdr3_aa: CASSRDRNTGELFF; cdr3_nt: TGCGCCAGCAGCCGGGACAGGAACACCGGGGAGCTGTTTTTT
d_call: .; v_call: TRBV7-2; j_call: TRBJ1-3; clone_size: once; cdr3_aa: CASSFLANTIYF; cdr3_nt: TGTGCCAGCAGCTTTTTGGCAAACACCATATATTTT
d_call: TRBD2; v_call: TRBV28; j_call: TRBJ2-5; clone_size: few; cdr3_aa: CASSSLAGGQETQYF; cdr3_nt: TGTGCCAGCAGTTCACTAGCGGGAGGTCAAGAGACCCAGTACTTC
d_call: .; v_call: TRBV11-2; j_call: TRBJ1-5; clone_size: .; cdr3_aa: CASSPVGGQPQHF; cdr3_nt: TGTGCCAGCAGCCCCGTGGGGGGTCAGCCCCAGCATTTT
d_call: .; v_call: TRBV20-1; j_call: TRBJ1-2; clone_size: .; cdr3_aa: CSAHGYGYTF; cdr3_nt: TGCAGTGCCCACGGGTATGGCTACACCTTC
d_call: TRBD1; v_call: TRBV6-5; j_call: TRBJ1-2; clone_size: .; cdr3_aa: CASNRDRNYGYTF; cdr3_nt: TGTGCCAGCAACCGGGACAGGAACTATGGCTACACCTTC
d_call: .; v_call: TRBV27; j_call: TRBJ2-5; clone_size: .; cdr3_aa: CASSPTVPRETQYF; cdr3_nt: TGTGCCAGCAGTCCCACCGTACCTCGGGAGACCCAGTACTTC
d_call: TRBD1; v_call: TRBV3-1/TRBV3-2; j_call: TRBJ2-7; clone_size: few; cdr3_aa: CASSQDRDRHEQYF; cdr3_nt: TGTGCCAGCAGCCAAGATCGGGACAGACACGAGCAGTACTTC
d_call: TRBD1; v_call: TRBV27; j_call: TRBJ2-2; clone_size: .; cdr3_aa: CASSRGQGAGELFF; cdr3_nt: TGTGCCAGCAGTAGGGGACAGGGGGCCGGGGAGCTGTTTTTT
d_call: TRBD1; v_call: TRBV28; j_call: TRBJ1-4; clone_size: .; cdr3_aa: CASRMDRGGEKLFF; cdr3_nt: TGTGCCAGCAGAATGGACAGGGGAGGCGAAAAACTGTTTTTT
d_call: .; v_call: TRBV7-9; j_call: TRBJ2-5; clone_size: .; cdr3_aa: CASSLPPQETQYF; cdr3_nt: TGTGCCAGCAGCCTACCCCCCCAAGAGACCCAGTACTTC
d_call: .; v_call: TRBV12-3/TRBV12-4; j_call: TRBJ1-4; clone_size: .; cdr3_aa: CASRRGGGEKLFF; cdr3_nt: TGTGCCAGCCGGCGGGGGGGCGGTGAAAAACTGTTTTTT
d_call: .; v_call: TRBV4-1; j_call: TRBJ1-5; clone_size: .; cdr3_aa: CASSQEVQGVQPQHF; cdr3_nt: TGCGCCAGCAGCCAAGAGGTTCAGGGTGTTCAGCCCCAGCATTTT
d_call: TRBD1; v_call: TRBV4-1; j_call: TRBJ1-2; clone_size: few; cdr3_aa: CASSQTQDRDNYGYTF; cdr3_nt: TGCGCCAGCAGCCAGACCCAGGACAGGGACAACTATGGCTACACCTTC
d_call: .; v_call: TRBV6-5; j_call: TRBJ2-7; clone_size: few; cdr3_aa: CASSYDGRSTGEQYF; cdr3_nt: TGTGCCAGCAGTTACGACGGCAGGTCGACGGGGGAGCAGTACTTC
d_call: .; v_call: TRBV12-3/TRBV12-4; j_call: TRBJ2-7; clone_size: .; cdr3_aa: CASSLLVYEQYF; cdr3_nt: TGTGCCAGCAGTCTTCTAGTCTACGAGCAGTACTTC
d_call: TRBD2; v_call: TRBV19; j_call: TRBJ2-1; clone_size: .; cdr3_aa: CASEPGLAGGGSLNEQFF; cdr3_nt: TGTGCCAGTGAACCGGGACTAGCGGGAGGGGGGAGTTTAAATGAGCAGTTCTTC
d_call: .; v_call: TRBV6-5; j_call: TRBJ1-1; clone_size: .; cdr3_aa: CASRRGGTEAFF; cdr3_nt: TGTGCCAGCAGGCGCGGGGGCACTGAAGCTTTCTTT
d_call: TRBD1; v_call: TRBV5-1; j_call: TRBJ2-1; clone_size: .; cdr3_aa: CASSRTDRDEQFF; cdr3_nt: TGCGCCAGCAGCCGAACTGACAGGGATGAGCAGTTCTTC
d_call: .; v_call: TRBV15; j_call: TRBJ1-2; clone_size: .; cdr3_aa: CATSREPGGAYGYTF; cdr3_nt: TGTGCCACCAGCAGAGAACCTGGGGGCGCCTATGGCTACACCTTC
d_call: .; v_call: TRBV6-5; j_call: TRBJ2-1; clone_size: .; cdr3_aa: CASSLAQTRTEQFF; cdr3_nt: TGTGCCAGCAGCCTCGCTCAGACTAGAACTGAGCAGTTCTTC
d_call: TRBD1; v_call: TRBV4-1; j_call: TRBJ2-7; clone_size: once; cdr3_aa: CASSKPGQGGYEQYF; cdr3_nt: TGCGCCAGCAGCAAGCCGGGACAGGGTGGATACGAGCAGTACTTC
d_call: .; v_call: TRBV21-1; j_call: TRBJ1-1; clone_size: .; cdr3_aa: CASSKARGGGYRNTEAFF; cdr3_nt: TGTGCCAGCAGCAAAGCTCGAGGGGGGGGCTACCGGAACACTGAAGCTTTCTTT
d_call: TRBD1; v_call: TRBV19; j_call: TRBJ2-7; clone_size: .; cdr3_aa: CASSKGTANYEQYF; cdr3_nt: TGTGCCAGTAGTAAGGGGACAGCTAACTACGAGCAGTACTTC
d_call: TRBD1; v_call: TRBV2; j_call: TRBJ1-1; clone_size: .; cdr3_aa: CASKKAAGGVGTEAFF; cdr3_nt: TGTGCCAGCAAGAAGGCTGCAGGGGGCGTAGGTACTGAAGCTTTCTTT
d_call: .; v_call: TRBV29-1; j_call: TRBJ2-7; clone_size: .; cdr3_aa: CSVENRPLAEQYF; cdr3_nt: TGCAGCGTTGAAAACAGGCCCCTCGCCGAGCAGTACTTC
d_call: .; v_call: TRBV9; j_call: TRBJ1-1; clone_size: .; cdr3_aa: CASSAGGQRNTEAFF; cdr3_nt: TGTGCCAGCAGCGCAGGTGGGCAGAGGAACACTGAAGCTTTCTTT
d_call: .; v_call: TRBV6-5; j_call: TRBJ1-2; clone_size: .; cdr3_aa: CATVPRVGGYGYTF; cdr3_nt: TGTGCCACCGTTCCACGGGTCGGCGGCTATGGCTACACCTTC
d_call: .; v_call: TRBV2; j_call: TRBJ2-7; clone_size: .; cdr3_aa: CASNQDSHATEQYF; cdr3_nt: TGTGCCAGCAACCAAGACAGCCACGCAACCGAGCAGTACTTC
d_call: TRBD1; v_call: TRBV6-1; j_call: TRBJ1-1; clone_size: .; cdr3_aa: CASSERRWGQAFF; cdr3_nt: TGTGCCAGCAGTGAGCGCAGGTGGGGACAGGCTTTCTTT
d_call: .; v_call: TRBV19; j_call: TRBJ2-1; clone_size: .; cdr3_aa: CASSRGATGYNEQFF; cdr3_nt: TGTGCCAGTAGTAGGGGAGCGACAGGCTACAATGAGCAGTTCTTC
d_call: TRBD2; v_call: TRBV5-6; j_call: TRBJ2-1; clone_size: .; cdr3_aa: CASSYGMELAGESYNEQFF; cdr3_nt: TGTGCCAGCAGCTATGGGATGGAACTAGCGGGAGAATCCTACAATGAGCAGTTCTTC
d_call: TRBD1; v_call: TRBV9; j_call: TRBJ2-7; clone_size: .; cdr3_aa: CASSVGTGGDGEQYF; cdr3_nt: TGTGCCAGCAGCGTAGGGACAGGGGGTGATGGCGAGCAGTACTTC
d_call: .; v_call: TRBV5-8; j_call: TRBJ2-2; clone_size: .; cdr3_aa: CASSLQFGELFF; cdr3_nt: TGTGCCAGCAGCTTGCAATTCGGGGAGCTGTTTTTT
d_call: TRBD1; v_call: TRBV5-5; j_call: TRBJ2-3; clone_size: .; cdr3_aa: CASSHGTGLSTDTQYF; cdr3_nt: TGTGCCAGCAGCCATGGGACAGGACTAAGCACAGATACGCAGTATTTT
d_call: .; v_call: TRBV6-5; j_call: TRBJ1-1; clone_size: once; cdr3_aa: CASSYSGVAANTEAFF; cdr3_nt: TGTGCCAGCAGTTACTCGGGGGTAGCGGCGAACACTGAAGCTTTCTTT
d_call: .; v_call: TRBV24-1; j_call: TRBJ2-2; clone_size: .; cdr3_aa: CATSDNRGGTGELFF; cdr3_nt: TGTGCCACCAGTGATAACCGGGGAGGTACCGGGGAGCTGTTTTTT
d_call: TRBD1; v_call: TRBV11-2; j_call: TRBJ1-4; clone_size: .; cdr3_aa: CASSNLQQGTNEKLFF; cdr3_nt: TGTGCCAGCAGCAACCTACAACAGGGGACTAATGAAAAACTGTTTTTT
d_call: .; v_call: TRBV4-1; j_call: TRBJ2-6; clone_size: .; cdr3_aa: CASSQGGATGANVLTF; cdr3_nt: TGCGCCAGCAGCCAAGGGGGAGCGACTGGGGCCAACGTCCTGACTTTC
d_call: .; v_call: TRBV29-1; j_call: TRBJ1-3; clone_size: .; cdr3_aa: CSVQQGRRNTIYF; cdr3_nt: TGCAGCGTCCAACAGGGTCGTCGAAACACCATATATTTT
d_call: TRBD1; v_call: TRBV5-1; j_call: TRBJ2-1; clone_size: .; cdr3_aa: CASKPASGTGFDEQFF; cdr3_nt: TGCGCCAGCAAACCCGCCTCCGGGACAGGGTTCGATGAGCAGTTCTTC
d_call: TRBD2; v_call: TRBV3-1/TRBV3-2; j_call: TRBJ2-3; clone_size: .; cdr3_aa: CASSQEAAGGNTQYF; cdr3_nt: TGTGCCAGCAGCCAAGAGGCGGCGGGAGGAAATACGCAGTATTTT
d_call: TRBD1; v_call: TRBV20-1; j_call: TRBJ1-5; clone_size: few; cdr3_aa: CSASTDSGTGLWPQHF; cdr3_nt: TGCAGTGCTAGTACGGATTCGGGGACAGGCCTTTGGCCCCAGCATTTT
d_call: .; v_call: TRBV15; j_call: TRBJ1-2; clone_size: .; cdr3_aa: CATSRDLQFGYGYTF; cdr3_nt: TGTGCCACCAGCAGAGATCTTCAGTTTGGCTATGGCTACACCTTC
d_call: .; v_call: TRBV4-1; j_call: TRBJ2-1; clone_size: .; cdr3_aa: CASSQAPASNEQFF; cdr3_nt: TGCGCCAGCAGCCAAGCCCCGGCTAGCAATGAGCAGTTCTTC
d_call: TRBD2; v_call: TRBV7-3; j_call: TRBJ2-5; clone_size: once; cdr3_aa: CASSPGLAGGQETQYF; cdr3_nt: TGTGCCAGCAGCCCAGGACTAGCGGGAGGGCAAGAGACCCAGTACTTC
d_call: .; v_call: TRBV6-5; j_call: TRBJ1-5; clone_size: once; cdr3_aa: CASSDSGGNQPQHF; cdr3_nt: TGTGCCAGCAGTGACTCAGGGGGCAATCAGCCCCAGCATTTT
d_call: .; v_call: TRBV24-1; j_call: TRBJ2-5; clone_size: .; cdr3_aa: CATSDTGTQYF; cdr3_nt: TGTGCCACCAGTGACACAGGGACCCAGTACTTC
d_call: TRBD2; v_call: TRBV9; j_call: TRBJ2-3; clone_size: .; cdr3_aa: CASSASGRATDTQYF; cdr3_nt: TGTGCCAGCAGCGCAAGCGGGAGGGCGACAGATACGCAGTATTTT
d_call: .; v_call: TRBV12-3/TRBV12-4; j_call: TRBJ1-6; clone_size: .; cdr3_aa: CASSLRDSPLHF; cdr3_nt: TGTGCCAGCAGTTTACGGGATTCACCCCTCCACTTT
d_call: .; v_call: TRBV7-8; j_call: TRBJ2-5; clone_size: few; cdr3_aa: CASSFRGTQYF; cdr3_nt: TGTGCCAGCAGTTTTCGTGGCACCCAGTACTTC
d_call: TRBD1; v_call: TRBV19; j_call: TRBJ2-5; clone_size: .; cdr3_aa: CASSNRQGAWETQYF; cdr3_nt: TGTGCCAGTAGTAATCGACAGGGGGCGTGGGAGACCCAGTACTTC